The 28 T cell receptor beta chains listed next were all sequenced from one sample in a study of shared clonotypes between healthy human individuals. Generated by immunoSEQ multiplex PCR, the TCRdb table keeps only in-frame clones and is missing some. The data contain approximately 1.5 million clones, around 98% of them singletons. The sample comprised naive CD4+ T cells sorted from blood. Sample subset: CD45RA+ positively selected. Every receptor here comes from a young man in good health.

The CDR3 DNA follows: TGTGCCAGCAGTGATGGACAAAGGTGGGGCAATCAGCCCCAGCATTTT. It yields the protein CASSDGQRWGNQPQHF. The rearrangement uses TRBV6-1 and TRBJ1-5; tentatively, D is TRBD1 (5 bases). The CDR3 consists of 16 residues. Germline lookup yields CDR1 MNHNS and CDR2 SASEGT. V lost 3 bases to trimming and J lost 2 bases, with 14 bases between them.

J is TRBJ1-4 and V is TRBV15; D remains ambiguous. Germline values: CDR1 LNHNV, CDR2 YYDKDF (reference sequence). The CDR3 totals 18 residues. V was shortened by 3 bases and J by 1 base, with 18 bases between the two germline ends. The chain's CDR3 is CATSRGPLRIQTNEKLFF. In DNA form, the CDR3 reads TGTGCCACCAGCAGGGGCCCTTTACGGATACAAACTAATGAAAAACTGTTTTTT.

This chain uses TRBV5-1 with TRBJ1-1, with D unresolved. Trimming shortened V by 6 bases and J by 6 bases, and 12 bases separated the two germline ends. In germline, CDR1 is SGHRS, CDR2 YFSETQ. This CDR3 comprises 12 residues. Here the CDR3 reads CASTEPEAEAFF. The CDR3 DNA is TGCGCCAGCACCGAACCCGAAGCTGAAGCTTTCTTT.

V gene TRBV4-3 combines with J gene TRBJ2-5; D might be TRBD2 (6 bases). V was clipped by 2 bases and J by 4 bases, with 14 bases between them. The CDR3 covers 15 residues. Germline lookup yields CDR1 LGHNA and CDR2 YSLEER. The CDR3 nucleotides read TGCGCCAGCAGCCAAAGCATCGGGGAGGTAGAGACCCAGTACTTC. Amino acids: CASSQSIGEVETQYF.

The rearrangement uses TRBV30 and TRBJ1-2; D gene ambiguous. The CDR3 covers 14 residues. The germline V gene encodes CDR1 GTSNPN and CDR2 SVGIG (reference sequence). V was cut by 1 base and J by 7 bases, with 16 bases left in between. The CDR3, as DNA: TGTGCCTGGAGTGCGGTAAAGGTGGGGTTTGGCTACACCTTC. This sequence encodes CAWSAVKVGFGYTF.

For the CDR3, the DNA is TGTGCCAGCAGCTTTGGGGGGCCGCAAGAGACCCAGTACTTC. Translation gives CASSFGGPQETQYF. The V call is TRBV7-2, the J call TRBJ2-5; D tentatively fits TRBD1 or TRBD2 (6 bases each). In germline, CDR1 is SGHTA, CDR2 FQGNSA. Between the trimmed V and J ends, which lost 3 bases and 2 bases, there was a span of 10 bases. This CDR3 comprises 14 residues.

The rearrangement links TRBV11-2 to TRBJ2-5, with 7 nucleotides matching TRBD1. The CDR3 is 16 residues long. The germline gives CDR1 SGHAT, CDR2 FQNNGV. With 2 bases clipped from V and 2 bases from J, the junction kept 8 bases outside the gene matches. CDR3 nucleotides: TGTGCCAGCAGCTTACGGCGCGGCAGGGGGCAAGAGACCCAGTACTTC. The encoded protein is CASSLRRGRGQETQYF.

The chain couples TRBV10-3 to TRBJ1-4, with D tentatively TRBD1 (5 bases). Per germline, CDR1 ENHRY and CDR2 SYGVKD. The CDR3 is 12 residues long. Trimming left V 8 bases short and J 8 bases short, with 12 bases between. The CDR3 sequence: CAIGERQEKLFF. In nucleotides, the CDR3 is TGTGCCATCGGGGAGCGACAGGAAAAACTGTTTTTT.

The J gene is TRBJ2-5, the V gene TRBV2; a weak D match, TRBD2 (6 bases). Trimming cost V 1 base and J 2 bases, with 14 bases left between them. The CDR3 totals 16 residues. CDR1 is SNHLY and CDR2 is FYNNEI in the germline V gene. The CDR3 here is CASSEDTVAAQETQYF. The CDR3 region has the DNA TGTGCCAGCAGTGAAGATACGGTAGCGGCACAAGAGACCCAGTACTTC.

The chain is built from TRBV11-3 and TRBJ2-1; a weak D match, TRBD1 (6 bases). This CDR3 has 16 amino acids. Germline V gives CDR1 SGHNT, CDR2 YENEEA. V was clipped by 5 bases and J by 3 bases, with 17 bases between them. The CDR3 DNA follows: TGTGCCAGCAGCCGCCTACAGGGAGAACGCTACAATGAGCAGTTCTTC. It specifies CASSRLQGERYNEQFF.

This clone was seen once. The chain has TRBV9 and TRBJ2-5; no reliable D call. V was cut by 3 bases and J by 7 bases, with 13 bases left in between. CDR3 length: 13 residues. Per the germline V gene, CDR1 is SGDLS and CDR2 is YYNGEE. As DNA, the CDR3 is TGTGCCAGCAGCGGAGGACCCGAAGGGACCCAGTACTTC. The encoded protein is CASSGGPEGTQYF.

This clone was observed once. CDR3 bases: TGTGCCAGCAGTGAAGCAAGGGGAACAGGGCAGTACTTC. It is translated as CASSEARGTGQYF. The chain carries TRBV6-1 and TRBJ2-7; tentatively, D is TRBD1 (5 bases). This CDR3 region has 13 residues. The germline gives CDR1 MNHNS, CDR2 SASEGT. Between the trimmed V and J ends, which lost 0 bases and 9 bases, there was a span of 12 bases.

CDR3 region: CASSLDRDQPQHF. CDR3 DNA sequence: TGTGCCAGCAGTCTGGACAGAGATCAGCCCCAGCATTTT. This chain connects TRBV27 to TRBJ1-5, with a weak D call TRBD1 (6 bases). The CDR3 spans 13 residues. The V gene's germline CDR1 is MNHEY and CDR2 SMNVEV (reference sequence). The ends were cut back, 5 bases at V and 5 bases at J, with 10 bases in the middle.

In DNA, the CDR3 is TGCGCCAGCAGTGAGTTTCCGGGTCAATACAATGAGCAGTTCTTC. This gives the protein CASSEFPGQYNEQFF. The chain combines TRBV10-1 with TRBJ2-1; D is uncertain. CDR1 WNHNN and CDR2 SYGVQD come from the germline V gene (reference sequence). CDR3 length equals 15 residues. V was shortened by 1 base and J by 4 bases, with 11 bases between the two germline ends.

CDR3 sequence (DNA): TGCGCCAGCAACGGACTAGCGGGAGTGGGCTCCTACAATGAGCAGTTCTTC. Translated, it gives CASNGLAGVGSYNEQFF. This chain uses TRBV5-1 with TRBJ2-1, with TRBD2 matching over 13 bases. CDR3 length: 17 residues. Germline CDR1 is SGHRS and CDR2 is YFSETQ. Trimming at V came to 6 bases and at J to 0 bases, leaving 6 bases not matched to a gene.

This chain uses TRBV11-3 with TRBJ2-2, with D tentatively TRBD1 or TRBD2 (5 bases each). V was trimmed by 5 bases and J by 8 bases, leaving 18 bases between them. The CDR3 is made up of 15 amino acids. Germline V lookup: CDR1 SGHNT, CDR2 YENEEA. CDR3 loop: CASSASGTGSGELFF. CDR3 nucleotide sequence: TGTGCCAGCAGCGCCTCAGGGACGGGGTCAGGGGAGCTGTTTTTT.

The genes are TRBV2 and TRBJ1-5; 7 nucleotides line up with TRBD1. The CDR3 spans 15 residues. The V gene's germline CDR1 is SNHLY and CDR2 FYNNEI. The trim removed 5 bases at V and 1 base at J, leaving 5 bases unmatched. CDR3 sequence: CASSRQGGSNQPQHF. CDR3 coding DNA: TGTGCCAGCAGTAGGCAGGGGGGGAGCAATCAGCCCCAGCATTTT.

The CDR3 nucleotides are TGCGCCAGCAGTCTCAAACCGGGACAGACCTACGAGCAGTACTTC. This codes for CASSLKPGQTYEQYF. The chain carries TRBV23-1 and TRBJ2-7; TRBD1 aligns across 7 bases. TRBV23-1 is reported as an ORF; its role is uncertain. V was clipped by 4 bases and J by 2 bases; unmatched bases: 8. CDR3 length equals 15 residues.

V gene TRBV27 combines with J gene TRBJ2-7, with TRBD1 identical over 10 bases. The germline V gene has CDR1 MNHEY and CDR2 SMNVEV (reference sequence). Germline trimming cut 5 bases from V and 4 bases from J; bases unmatched to any gene: 14. The length of the CDR3 is 17 residues. The CDR3 reads CASSPTYPGTGVYEQYF. CDR3 nucleotide sequence: TGTGCCAGCAGTCCCACCTACCCCGGGACAGGGGTTTACGAGCAGTACTTC.

About this clone: The sample contains more than one DNA sequence encoding this CDR3. V usage is TRBV28 and J usage is TRBJ1-5; 8 bases line up with TRBD1. Germline V gene sequence: CDR1 MDHEN, CDR2 SYDVKM. This CDR3 contains 14 residues. V was pared by 3 bases and J by 6 bases, with 4 bases of the junction left unmatched. The CDR3 sequence: CASSFRGLSQPQHF. CDR3 sequence (DNA): TGTGCCAGCAGTTTCAGGGGGCTTAGTCAGCCCCAGCATTTT.

This sequence joins TRBV27 and TRBJ1-1, with a weak D call TRBD1 (5 bases). From germline, CDR1 is MNHEY and CDR2 SMNVEV (reference sequence). The CDR3 is 15 residues long. V was trimmed by 7 bases and J by 4 bases, leaving 19 bases between them. The CDR3 loop reads CASTSWGGMGTEAFF. In DNA, the CDR3 is TGTGCCAGCACTTCCTGGGGGGGGATGGGCACTGAAGCTTTCTTT.

With respect to this clone: Sequence at one end of the junction differs from germline and may be a read error. The gene calls are TRBV7-7 and TRBJ2-3; D gene unclear. The CDR3 totals 15 residues. Per the germline V gene, CDR1 is SSHAT and CDR2 is FNYEAQ (reference sequence). The CDR3 region is CASSPVGSSADTQYF. The CDR3 nucleotides read TGTGCTAGCAGCCCCGTTGGTAGCTCGGCCGATACGCAGTATTTT.

The V gene is TRBV18, the J gene TRBJ2-7, with TRBD1 matching over 10 bases. The V gene's germline CDR1 is KGHSH and CDR2 LQKENI. V dropped 8 bases and J dropped 3; count of bases not matched to a gene: 7. This CDR3 has 14 residues. CDR3 DNA sequence: TGTGCCAGCACCGGGACAGGGGTTATCTACGAGCAGTACTTC. Its protein is CASTGTGVIYEQYF.

The chain links TRBV6-6 to TRBJ2-1; D is undetermined. The ends were cut back, 8 bases at V and 0 bases at J, with 8 bases in the middle. The germline V gene has CDR1 MNHNY and CDR2 SVGAGI (reference sequence). The CDR3 consists of 13 residues. The CDR3 sequence is CASAGPSYNEQFF. CDR3 in DNA: TGTGCCAGCGCTGGGCCCTCCTACAATGAGCAGTTCTTC.

The chain combines TRBV18 with TRBJ2-3, with a weak D call TRBD2 (5 bases). V lost 8 bases, J lost 2 bases, and 17 bases lay in between. CDR1 is KGHSH, CDR2 LQKENI, per germline. This CDR3 region has 15 residues. The CDR3 DNA follows: TGTGCCAGCGCCGTACTAGGTGGAATCACAGATACGCAGTATTTT. This sequence encodes CASAVLGGITDTQYF.

In regard to this clone: Other nucleotide sequences in the sample specify the same CDR3. The chain recombines TRBV5-1 with TRBJ1-1; possible D gene TRBD1, 6 bases. The ends were cut back, 0 bases at V and 5 bases at J, with 11 bases in the middle. Germline V gene lookup returns CDR1 SGHRS and CDR2 YFSETQ. The CDR3 extends over 14 amino acids. The CDR3 loop reads CASSLDRVGTEAFF. The DNA of the CDR3 is TGCGCCAGCAGCTTGGACAGGGTGGGTACTGAAGCTTTCTTT.

In nucleotides, the CDR3 is TGTGCCAGCAGTACCCCGAGGACTAGAATCCACGAGCAGTACTTC. This encodes CASSTPRTRIHEQYF. The chain carries TRBV6-5 and TRBJ2-7; 7 nucleotides line up with TRBD2. Trimming took 5 bases from V and 5 from J; bases not matched to a gene: 12. This CDR3 spans 15 amino acids. CDR1 is MNHEY, CDR2 SVGAGI, per germline.

V is TRBV27 and J is TRBJ2-1, with D unclear. This CDR3 comprises 15 residues. Trimming removed 5 bases at V and 4 bases at J, with 15 bases between. The germline V gene has CDR1 MNHEY and CDR2 SMNVEV (reference sequence). The CDR3 loop is CASSQYPLRYNEQFF. In DNA, the CDR3 is TGTGCCAGCAGTCAATACCCCTTAAGGTACAATGAGCAGTTCTTC.